This TCR beta chain is drawn from a study of response to subunit inactivated influenza vaccine. Study outcomes and limitations: T cells newly recruited by each seasonal influenza vaccination are few, the authors suggested.

TCRdb re-called the RT-PCR reads with MiXCR, one entry per CDR3 protein. In the table there are 530,000 or so distinct CDR3 sequences, around 11% of which are singletons. The V gene end was trimmed by 2 bases and the J gene end by 4 bases; junction bases not matched to a gene: 8. The CDR3 totals 17 residues. CDR1 and CDR2 from the germline V gene are MGHDK and SYGVNS. As for this clonotype: The antigen remains unidentified.

The rearrangement links TRBV25-1 to TRBJ2-7, with 13 bases matching TRBD2. The clonotype comes from a middle-aged man who received an inactivated influenza vaccine. The sample was PBMCs from blood, taken on the day of vaccination. The CDR3 region has the DNA TGTGCCAGCAGTGAAGGACTAGCGGGGGCCACTCCTTACGAGCAGTACTTC. It codes for CASSEGLAGATPYEQYF.